The 20 T cell receptor beta chains below come from one sample, sequenced in a study of blood T cell repertoires in COVID-19. The repertoire was sequenced with immunoSEQ multiplex PCR; TCRdb's copy has only in-frame clones and lacks some. This sample has 380,000 or so clones, with 81% found just once. The sequenced sample consisted of peripheral blood. Receptors originate from a human donor with acute or convalescent COVID-19. The donor label of this sample is uncertain.

V usage is TRBV6-5 and J usage is TRBJ1-3; D not certain. Trimming took off 8 bases at V and 3 bases at J, with 17 bases between the two ends. This CDR3 contains 15 residues. Germline loops: CDR1 MNHEY, CDR2 SVGAGI. The CDR3 region is CASRSLRNIGNTIYF. CDR3 coding DNA: TGTGCCAGCCGATCCCTCAGAAACATTGGAAACACCATATATTTT.

The chain recombines TRBV19 with TRBJ1-2, with 12 positions matching TRBD1. V lost 3 bases and J lost 2; bases outside the gene matches: 4. The CDR3 covers 16 residues. From germline, CDR1 is LNHDA and CDR2 SQIVND (reference sequence). This CDR3 reads CASSIRGQGANYGYTF. Here the CDR3 DNA reads TGTGCCAGTAGTATTAGGGGACAGGGGGCCAACTATGGCTACACCTTC.

The genes are TRBV19 and TRBJ1-2; no definite D call. CDR3 size: 14 residues. Trimming pared 3 bases from V and 8 bases from J, leaving 16 bases between. CDR1 is LNHDA and CDR2 is SQIVND in the germline V gene (reference sequence). CDR3 residues: CASSMLRLAIGYTF. CDR3 DNA sequence: TGTGCCAGTAGTATGCTCAGGCTCGCTATCGGCTACACCTTC.

This clone was found many times. V and J are TRBV29-1 and TRBJ1-1, with TRBD1 as a possible D gene (6 bases). Germline V gene sequence: CDR1 SQVTM, CDR2 ANQGSEA. V gave up 3 bases and J gave up 0 bases, with 17 bases separating them. This CDR3 is built from 16 residues. The CDR3 loop is CSVDNPSGHLNTEAFF. The CDR3 DNA is TGCAGCGTTGACAACCCCTCGGGACACCTGAACACTGAAGCTTTCTTT.

This clone has a single count. V is TRBV7-9 and J is TRBJ1-5; TRBD1 aligns across 9 bases. The V gene end was trimmed by 4 bases and the J gene end by 3 bases; junction bases not matched to a gene: 4. Germline V gives CDR1 SEHNR, CDR2 FQNEAQ (reference sequence). The CDR3 extends over 15 amino acids. CDR3 amino acids: CASSSGQGNNQPQHF. The CDR3 DNA is TGTGCCAGCAGCTCGGGACAGGGAAACAATCAGCCCCAGCATTTT.

The gene calls are TRBV14 and TRBJ2-1; TRBD2 matches at 11 bases. Germline-derived CDR1 and CDR2 are SGHDN and FVKESK. Losses at the gene ends were 4 bases for V and 7 bases for J; bases not matched to a gene: 9. This CDR3 is built from 16 residues. The CDR3 reads CASSPLEGLAENEQFF. The CDR3 DNA is TGTGCCAGCAGCCCCCTAGAGGGACTAGCGGAAAATGAGCAGTTCTTC.

The rearrangement links TRBV3-1 (or the pseudogene TRBV3-2) to TRBJ2-7, with D possibly being TRBD2 (5 bases). V shed 5 bases and J shed 6 bases, with 17 bases lying between them. CDR3 length: 14 amino acids. Per germline, CDR1 LGHDT and CDR2 YNNKEL (reference sequence). The DNA of the CDR3 is TGTGCCAGCAGCGATCGACACCGTGGAGGCGAGCAGTACTTC. This sequence encodes CASSDRHRGGEQYF.

This clone was seen only a few times. V is TRBV29-1 and J is TRBJ2-1, with 11 bases identical to TRBD2. V lost 5 bases to trimming and J lost 0 bases; unmatched junction nucleotides: 6. Germline loops: CDR1 SQVTM, CDR2 ANQGSEA. The CDR3 consists of 16 residues. For the CDR3, the DNA is TGCAGCGTTATAGCGGGAGGGTCAAGCTCCTACAATGAGCAGTTCTTC. Residues: CSVIAGGSSSYNEQFF.

This chain joins TRBV19 and TRBJ1-1; D might be TRBD1 (5 bases). Germline V CDR1 and CDR2: LNHDA, SQIVND (reference sequence). This CDR3 is 15 amino acids long. Trimming took 5 bases from V and 0 from J, leaving 13 bases between them. CDR3 DNA sequence: TGTGCCAGTAGTCAACCAGGGATTCTGAACACTGAAGCTTTCTTT. The encoded protein is CASSQPGILNTEAFF.

The J gene is TRBJ2-3, the V gene TRBV18, with 11 bases identical to TRBD2. Germline-derived CDR1 and CDR2 are KGHSH and LQKENI. This CDR3 is 15 amino acids long. V trimming: 8 bases; J trimming: 2 bases; junction bases outside the gene matches: 6. CDR3 sequence reads: CASTRLAGTTDTQYF. The CDR3 coding sequence is TGTGCCAGCACCAGACTAGCGGGGACCACAGATACGCAGTATTTT.

This clone was counted a few times. The genes are TRBV30 and TRBJ2-1; no clear D gene. In germline, CDR1 is GTSNPN, CDR2 SVGIG (reference sequence). CDR3 size: 14 residues. Between the trimmed V and J ends, which lost 8 bases and 4 bases, there was a span of 18 bases. CDR3 coding DNA: TGTGCCCAAGAAACAGTCTCAACTTACAATGAGCAGTTCTTC. This sequence encodes CAQETVSTYNEQFF.

The V gene is TRBV27, the J gene TRBJ2-1; the D gene is possibly TRBD2 (6 bases). Germline V gene lookup returns CDR1 MNHEY and CDR2 SMNVEV (reference sequence). This CDR3 contains 14 residues. The V gene lost 5 bases and the J gene lost 4 bases, with 12 bases spanning the gap. The CDR3 spells CASSPGTPYNEQFF. The CDR3 DNA sequence: TGTGCCAGCAGTCCTGGGACTCCTTACAATGAGCAGTTCTTC.

CDR3 nucleotide sequence: TGTGCCAGCAGCCGGAGACAGACCTACAATGAGCAGTTCTTC. It encodes CASSRRQTYNEQFF. J is TRBJ2-1 and V is TRBV3-1 (or the pseudogene TRBV3-2), with D tentatively TRBD1 (5 bases). Trimming removed 4 bases from V and 2 bases from J, with 9 bases in between. The CDR3 spans 14 residues. Germline-derived CDR1 and CDR2 are LGHDT and YNNKEL (reference sequence).

The chain combines TRBV4-2 with TRBJ2-3; D is uncertain. The CDR3 runs 14 residues. CDR1 LGHNA and CDR2 YNFKEQ come from the germline V gene. V dropped 4 bases and J dropped 6 bases, with 14 bases sitting between them. CDR3 sequence: CASSLPDWKDTQYF. The CDR3 coding sequence is TGTGCCAGCAGCCTTCCCGACTGGAAGGATACGCAGTATTTT.

This clone was recorded many times. The V and J genes are TRBV5-1 and TRBJ2-1; TRBD2 matches at 8 bases. Germline CDR1 and CDR2: SGHRS and YFSETQ. The CDR3 spans 13 residues. V was clipped by 4 bases and J by 15 bases; unmatched bases: 12. The CDR3 here is CASSLDLAGATFF. The CDR3 coding sequence is TGCGCCAGCAGCCTAGATCTAGCGGGCGCCACGTTCTTC.

The V and J genes are TRBV10-3 and TRBJ2-1; TRBD2 is a possible D gene (6 bases). The V end was cut by 3 bases, the J end by 8 bases, with 17 bases between. In germline, CDR1 is ENHRY, CDR2 SYGVKD. The CDR3 spans 15 residues. CDR3 bases: TGTGCCATCAGTGATCCCGGGGGACCTAGTGATGAGCAGTTCTTC. Residues: CAISDPGGPSDEQFF.

The chain employs TRBV5-8 and TRBJ1-1, with D tentatively TRBD1 (5 bases). Germline loops: CDR1 SGHTS, CDR2 YDEGEE. The CDR3 has 16 residues. V was trimmed by 4 bases and J by 1 base, leaving 17 bases between them. Written as DNA, the CDR3 is TGTGCCAGCAGCCCAAGATCAGGGCTGAGGAACACTGAAGCTTTCTTT. Translating gives CASSPRSGLRNTEAFF.

In its sample, this clone was seen once. This chain joins TRBV5-5 and TRBJ2-7; no reliable D call. Between the trimmed V and J ends, which lost 0 bases and 4 bases, there was a span of 14 bases. Germline V CDR1 and CDR2: SGHKS, YYEKEE (reference sequence). The CDR3 covers 15 residues. The CDR3 DNA reads as TGTGCCAGCAGCTTGGCGGGTACGACCCATTACGAGCAGTACTTC. It is translated as CASSLAGTTHYEQYF.

V is TRBV6-5 and J is TRBJ1-2; D may be TRBD1 (5 bases). Germline CDR1 MNHEY, CDR2 SVGAGI. CDR3 size: 14 residues. The ends were cut back, 2 bases at V and 5 bases at J, with 12 bases in the middle. The CDR3 region is CASSYGRGRYGYTF. The CDR3 nucleotides read TGTGCCAGCAGTTACGGGCGGGGGAGGTATGGCTACACCTTC.

This chain links TRBV5-5 with TRBJ1-5, with D tentatively TRBD1 (5 bases). The CDR3 runs to 17 residues. CDR1 and CDR2 (germline): SGHKS, YYEKEE (reference sequence). V was shortened by 0 bases and J by 2 bases, with 15 bases between the two germline ends. The CDR3: CASSLGLGLTGNQPQHF. CDR3 nucleotides: TGTGCCAGCAGCTTGGGGTTAGGGTTGACAGGCAATCAGCCCCAGCATTTT.